This is a list of T cell receptor beta chains from one sample in a study of blood T cell repertoires in COVID-19. Only in-frame clones appear in the TCRdb table, and some are missing; sequencing was by immunoSEQ multiplex PCR. The data contain more than 200,000 clones, 85% to 90% of them singletons. The specimen sequenced was PBMCs or T cells enriched from blood (not recorded which). All receptors come from a woman in her 50s who had recovered from COVID-19. Each CDR3 is given with its conserved first and last residue. Fields, in order: V gene, CDR3 protein.

v_gene: TRBV6-5; CDR3aa: CASSQRGSSGNTIYF
v_gene: TRBV6-4; CDR3aa: CASSATGDNNQPQHF
v_gene: TRBV19; CDR3aa: CASSIDHGAGSSYNEQFF
v_gene: TRBV5-1; CDR3aa: CASSLRGQQETQYF
v_gene: TRBV5-4; CDR3aa: CASSTRSLAGVQYF
v_gene: TRBV7-3; CDR3aa: CASSSEQGQTGELFF
v_gene: TRBV6-5; CDR3aa: CASSEDLWNQPQHF
v_gene: TRBV2; CDR3aa: CASSVVDTGELFF
v_gene: TRBV30; CDR3aa: CAWSVFLAGEAFF
v_gene: TRBV11-2; CDR3aa: CASSPLRGGGYTF
v_gene: TRBV5-1; CDR3aa: CASRPTGNSNQPQHF
v_gene: TRBV28; CDR3aa: CASSIRVSGANVLTF
v_gene: TRBV5-1; CDR3aa: CASSRGQSLYEQYF
v_gene: TRBV30; CDR3aa: CAWSFSSYEQYF
v_gene: TRBV28; CDR3aa: CASSSGGQGRDTEAFF
v_gene: TRBV24-1; CDR3aa: CATSDQGTAYGYTF
v_gene: TRBV6-5; CDR3aa: CASREGTADSYEQYF
v_gene: TRBV6-1; CDR3aa: CAMRGTGSSGYTF
v_gene: TRBV4-1; CDR3aa: CASSHKSSYEQYF
v_gene: TRBV28; CDR3aa: CASTSGGAGIYEQYF
v_gene: TRBV2; CDR3aa: CASSGQDVAKNIQYF
v_gene: TRBV11-2; CDR3aa: CASSFLSGMEAFF
v_gene: TRBV3-1/TRBV3-2; CDR3aa: CASSSRTGRYSGANVLTF
v_gene: TRBV2; CDR3aa: CASSPGGYNEQFF
v_gene: TRBV6-5; CDR3aa: CASSYSRQGAGEQYF
v_gene: TRBV7-9; CDR3aa: CASSKRGANEKLFF
v_gene: TRBV11-3; CDR3aa: CASSSWTGRASGELFF
v_gene: TRBV30; CDR3aa: CAWSPHGNYGYTF
v_gene: TRBV5-1; CDR3aa: CASSSDGNTIYF
v_gene: TRBV5-1; CDR3aa: CASSLRIAGGPETQYF
v_gene: TRBV4-1; CDR3aa: CASRPTGFYGYTF
v_gene: TRBV12-5; CDR3aa: CASGFLVSMNTEAFF
v_gene: TRBV6-4; CDR3aa: CASSDSSGSGADTQYF
v_gene: TRBV19; CDR3aa: CASTLWGGRQPQHF
v_gene: TRBV10-3; CDR3aa: CAIREGPNTEAFF
v_gene: TRBV19; CDR3aa: CASTQSGSGKLFF
v_gene: TRBV5-6; CDR3aa: CASSLVAEENIQYF
v_gene: TRBV5-1; CDR3aa: CASSSRDRDDQETQYF
v_gene: TRBV4-1; CDR3aa: CASSRTGTSGRAGTGELFF
v_gene: TRBV5-4; CDR3aa: CASSHIPTAPTGELFF
v_gene: TRBV7-9; CDR3aa: CASSPEGAVGANVLTF
v_gene: TRBV2; CDR3aa: CASSASPDTQYF
v_gene: TRBV2; CDR3aa: CASSDYTDTQYF
v_gene: TRBV5-1; CDR3aa: CASSPLSGGTEAFF
v_gene: TRBV4-1; CDR3aa: CASSRGTSGVYEQYF
v_gene: TRBV5-1; CDR3aa: CASSLQGSTYEQYF
v_gene: TRBV5-6; CDR3aa: CASSLDGGTYEQYF
v_gene: TRBV7-2; CDR3aa: CASSLAGTSGRAGETQYF
v_gene: TRBV6-2/TRBV6-3; CDR3aa: CASSYLSGRYNEQFF
v_gene: TRBV6-5; CDR3aa: CASSYRQGGEQFF